One and the same sample provided the 23 T cell receptor beta chains below, sequenced in a study of monozygotic twins with inflammatory bowel disease (dated by TCRdb to the late 2010s). Library preparation used 5' RACE. The sequencer was an Illumina HiSeq 2500. TCRdb reprocessed the raw reads; every CDR3 protein sequence is a single record, and DNA is not supplied. The table for this sample shows roughly 300,000 distinct CDR3 sequences. The top ten hold over 5% of the sample. Sequences were obtained from blood. Source of these receptors: a human donor with ulcerative colitis or Crohn's disease, or a healthy co-twin of an affected twin (not recorded which).

V usage is TRBV2 and J usage is TRBJ1-5; TCRdb's D call of TRBD1 is untestable without DNA. The CDR3 sequence is 14 residues long. Germline assignment: CDR1 SNHLY and CDR2 FYNNEI. CDR3 protein: CASSPSQGSQPQHF.

The rearrangement joins TRBV12-3 or TRBV12-4 to TRBJ2-7; TCRdb's D gene call, TRBD2, goes unchecked for lack of DNA. This CDR3 region has 15 residues. The chain's CDR3 is CASSYRRAGNYEQYF.

The chain couples TRBV5-1 to TRBJ1-2; TCRdb's D call, TRBD1, is unchecked because there is no DNA. CDR1 and CDR2 (germline): SGHRS, YFSETQ. This CDR3 contains 15 residues. This chain's CDR3 is CASSWDGTKNYGYTF.

The CDR3 sequence: CAITQMDRGEGYTF. This chain connects TRBV10-3 to TRBJ1-2; TCRdb names TRBD1, which stays unverified in the absence of DNA. Germline CDR1 is ENHRY and CDR2 is SYGVKD. There are 14 residues in the CDR3.

V and J are TRBV10-2 and TRBJ2-7; TCRdb's D call, TRBD2, is unchecked because there is no DNA. The CDR3 runs 14 residues. Germline-derived CDR1 and CDR2 are WSHSY and SAAADI. The CDR3 region is CASRGLAGGNEQYF.

The chain is built from TRBV9 and TRBJ2-1; the TRBD1 assignment by TCRdb is unverifiable without DNA. Germline values: CDR1 SGDLS, CDR2 YYNGEE. The CDR3 has 17 residues. The CDR3 protein is CASSVSGQGARYNEQFF.

This chain joins TRBV4-2 and TRBJ2-6. CDR1 is LGHNA, CDR2 YNFKEQ, per germline. The CDR3 contains 15 residues. CDR3 protein: CASSQITEGANVLTF.

V gene TRBV9 combines with J gene TRBJ2-4; TCRdb indicates TRBD1, and absent DNA this call remains unverified. The CDR3 is made up of 16 amino acids. CDR1 SGDLS and CDR2 YYNGEE come from the germline V gene. The CDR3 spells CASSPRRGASKNIQYF. The full variable domain, completed using reference TRBV9 and TRBJ2-4, is DSGVTQTPKHLITATGQRVTLRCSPRSGDLSVYWYQQSLDQGLQFLIQYYNGEERAKGNILERFSAQQFPDLHSELNLSSLELGDSALYFCASSPRRGASKNIQYFGAGTRLSVL.

This chain uses TRBV12-3 or TRBV12-4 with TRBJ2-1; no DNA is available, so the TRBD2 call from TCRdb remains unchecked. The CDR3 totals 17 residues. CDR3 loop: CASNPTSPGTSGNEQFF.

The chain couples TRBV5-1 to TRBJ1-4. From germline, CDR1 is SGHRS and CDR2 YFSETQ. CDR3 length: 15 residues. This CDR3 reads CASRAEATWGEKLFF.

This sequence joins TRBV5-1 and TRBJ1-2. Germline loops: CDR1 SGHRS, CDR2 YFSETQ. The CDR3 spans 15 residues. The CDR3 here is CASSWTRQSAYGYTF.

The rearrangement joins TRBV7-3 to TRBJ2-1; TCRdb's assignment of TRBD1 cannot be checked, as there is no DNA. CDR3 length: 14 amino acids. Germline V gives CDR1 SGHTA, CDR2 FQGTGA. Here the CDR3 reads CASSLTRQGSEQFF.

V and J are TRBV19 and TRBJ1-5. Germline CDR1 is LNHDA and CDR2 is SQIVND (reference sequence). This CDR3 spans 12 amino acids. The CDR3 loop reads CASSIVNQPQHF.

The chain has TRBV21-1 and TRBJ2-1; the D call of TRBD2 rests on TCRdb alone, since no DNA is present to check it. TRBV21-1 is designated a pseudogene. This CDR3 comprises 13 residues. CDR3 protein: CASSKGQRNEQFF.

The chain has TRBV5-1 and TRBJ2-7; TCRdb's D gene call, TRBD1, goes unchecked for lack of DNA. The germline gives CDR1 SGHRS, CDR2 YFSETQ. This CDR3 has 16 amino acids. This chain's CDR3 is CASSLAPAGETYEQYF. Supplemented by reference TRBV5-1 and TRBJ2-7, the full variable domain reads KAGVTQTPRYLIKTRGQQVTLSCSPISGHRSVSWYQQTPGQGLQFLFEYFSETQRNKGNFPGRFSGRQFSNSRSEMNVSTLELGDSALYLCASSLAPAGETYEQYFGPGTRLTVT.

This sequence joins TRBV29-1 and TRBJ1-2; TCRdb's D call, TRBD1, is unchecked because there is no DNA. The germline gives CDR1 SQVTM, CDR2 ANQGSEA. CDR3 length: 16 amino acids. CDR3 residues: CSAERDRGQANYGYTF.

This chain uses TRBV20-1 with TRBJ2-2. The CDR3 is 14 amino acids. Germline CDR1 reads DFQATT; CDR2 reads SNEGSKA (reference sequence). This CDR3 is CSARVGANTGELFF.

CDR3 sequence: CASSQDRASTSGSSYNEQFF. The chain links TRBV4-3 to TRBJ2-1; TCRdb picks TRBD2, but there is no DNA to check that call. Germline CDR1 is LGHNA and CDR2 is YSLEER. The CDR3 length is 20 residues.

The chain recombines TRBV5-1 with TRBJ2-3. CDR3 length: 12 residues. Germline V gene data show CDR1 as SGHRS and CDR2 as YFSETQ. The CDR3 sequence: CASTQSTDTQYF.

The J gene is TRBJ2-1, the V gene TRBV5-1. The CDR3 covers 16 residues. Germline V gene sequence: CDR1 SGHRS, CDR2 YFSETQ. The CDR3 sequence: CASSSSITSLGLEQFF.

V and J are TRBV20-1 and TRBJ2-5. The germline V gene encodes CDR1 DFQATT and CDR2 SNEGSKA (reference sequence). The CDR3 consists of 12 residues. The CDR3 spells CSARGGLETQYF.

V usage is TRBV11-2 and J usage is TRBJ2-2; TCRdb's D call, TRBD1, is unchecked because there is no DNA. Germline V gene data show CDR1 as SGHAT and CDR2 as FQNNGV. The CDR3 consists of 17 residues. This CDR3 is CASSSNPTDLNTGELFF.

The V gene is TRBV24-1, the J gene TRBJ2-5; absent DNA, TCRdb's TRBD2 call cannot be checked. The CDR3 is 16 amino acids. CDR1 is KGHDR, CDR2 SFDVKD, per germline. The CDR3 sequence: CATSEFGLAGQETQYF.